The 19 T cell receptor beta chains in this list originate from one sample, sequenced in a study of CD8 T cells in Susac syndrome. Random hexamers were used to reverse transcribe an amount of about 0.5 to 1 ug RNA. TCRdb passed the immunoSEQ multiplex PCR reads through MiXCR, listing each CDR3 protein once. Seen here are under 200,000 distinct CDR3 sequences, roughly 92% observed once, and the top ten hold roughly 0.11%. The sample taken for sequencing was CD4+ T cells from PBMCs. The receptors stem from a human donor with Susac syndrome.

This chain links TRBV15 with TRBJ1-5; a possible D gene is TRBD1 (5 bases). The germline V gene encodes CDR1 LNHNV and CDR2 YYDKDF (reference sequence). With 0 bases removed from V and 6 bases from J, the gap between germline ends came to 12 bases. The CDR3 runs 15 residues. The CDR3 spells CATSREDNPFQPQHF. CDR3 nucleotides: TGTGCCACCAGCAGAGAGGACAACCCTTTTCAGCCCCAGCATTTT.

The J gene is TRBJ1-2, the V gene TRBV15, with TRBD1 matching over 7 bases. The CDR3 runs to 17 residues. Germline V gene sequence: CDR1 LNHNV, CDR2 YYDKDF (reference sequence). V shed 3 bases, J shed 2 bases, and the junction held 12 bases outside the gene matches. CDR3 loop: CATSSSPKGQINYGYTF. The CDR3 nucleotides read TGTGCCACCAGCAGTTCTCCAAAGGGACAGATCAACTATGGCTACACCTTC.

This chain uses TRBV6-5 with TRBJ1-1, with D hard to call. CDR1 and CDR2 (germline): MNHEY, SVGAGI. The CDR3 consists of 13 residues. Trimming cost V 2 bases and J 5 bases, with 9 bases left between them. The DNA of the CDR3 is TGTGCCAGCAGTTACCAAAGAGGGACTGAAGCTTTCTTT. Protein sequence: CASSYQRGTEAFF.

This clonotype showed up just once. CDR3 protein: CASRVLAGDNEQFF. CDR3 nucleotide sequence: TGTGCCAGCAGGGTGCTAGCGGGCGACAATGAGCAGTTCTTC. The chain employs TRBV25-1 and TRBJ2-1; 8 nucleotides agree with TRBD2. The J segment lost 5 bases and the V segment lost 6 bases, leaving 6 bases of the junction unmatched. This CDR3 spans 14 amino acids. The germline CDR1 and CDR2 sequences are MGHDK and SYGVNS.

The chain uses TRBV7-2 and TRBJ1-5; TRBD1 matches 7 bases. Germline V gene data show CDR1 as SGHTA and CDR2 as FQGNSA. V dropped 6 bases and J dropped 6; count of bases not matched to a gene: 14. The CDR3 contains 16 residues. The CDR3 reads CASSLTGLRWSQPQHF. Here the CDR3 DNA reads TGTGCCAGCAGTCTGACAGGGTTGAGGTGGAGTCAGCCCCAGCATTTT.

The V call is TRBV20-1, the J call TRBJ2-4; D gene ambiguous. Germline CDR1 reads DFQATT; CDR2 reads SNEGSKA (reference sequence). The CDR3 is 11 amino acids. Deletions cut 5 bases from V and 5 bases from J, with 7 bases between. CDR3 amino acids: CSASPQNIQYF. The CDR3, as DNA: TGCAGTGCTTCCCCCCAAAACATTCAGTACTTC.

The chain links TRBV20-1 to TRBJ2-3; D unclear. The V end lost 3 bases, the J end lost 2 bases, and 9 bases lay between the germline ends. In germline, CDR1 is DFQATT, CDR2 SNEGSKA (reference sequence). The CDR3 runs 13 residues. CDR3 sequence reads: CSARGEATDTQYF. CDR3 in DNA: TGCAGTGCTAGGGGCGAGGCCACAGATACGCAGTATTTT.

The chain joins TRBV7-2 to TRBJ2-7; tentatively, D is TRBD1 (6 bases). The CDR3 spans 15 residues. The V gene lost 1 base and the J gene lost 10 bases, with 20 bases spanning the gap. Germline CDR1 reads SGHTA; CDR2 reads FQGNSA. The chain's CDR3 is CASSLGQGSSYVQYF. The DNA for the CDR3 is TGTGCCAGCAGCTTAGGCCAGGGGAGTAGCTACGTACAGTACTTC.

CDR3 in amino acids: CASSPAGAGQETQYF. The CDR3 nucleotides are TGTGCCAGCAGTCCCGCAGGGGCGGGGCAAGAGACCCAGTACTTC. The chain uses TRBV12-3 or TRBV12-4 and TRBJ2-5; D tentatively fits TRBD1 or TRBD2 (6 bases each). This CDR3 is 15 amino acids long. Trimming took off 5 bases at V and 2 bases at J, with 15 bases between the two ends.

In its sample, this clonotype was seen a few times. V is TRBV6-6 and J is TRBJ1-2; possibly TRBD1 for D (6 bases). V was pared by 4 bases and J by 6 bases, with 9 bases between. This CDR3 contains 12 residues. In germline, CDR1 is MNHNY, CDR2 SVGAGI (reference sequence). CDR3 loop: CASSLAGDGYTF. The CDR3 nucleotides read TGTGCCAGCAGTTTGGCAGGGGATGGCTACACCTTC.

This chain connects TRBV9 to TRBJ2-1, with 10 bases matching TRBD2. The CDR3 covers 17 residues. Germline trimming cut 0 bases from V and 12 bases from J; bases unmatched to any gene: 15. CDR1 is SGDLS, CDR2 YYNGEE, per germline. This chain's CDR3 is CASSVVGGTSGAGGQFF. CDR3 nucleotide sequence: TGTGCCAGCAGCGTAGTAGGCGGTACTAGCGGGGCGGGGGGGCAGTTCTTC.

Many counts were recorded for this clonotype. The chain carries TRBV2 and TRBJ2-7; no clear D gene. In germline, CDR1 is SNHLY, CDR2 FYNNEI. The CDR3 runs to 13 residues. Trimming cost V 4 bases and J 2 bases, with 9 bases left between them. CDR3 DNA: TGTGCCAGCAGTGGCCTTAGCACCTACGAGCAGTACTTC. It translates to CASSGLSTYEQYF.

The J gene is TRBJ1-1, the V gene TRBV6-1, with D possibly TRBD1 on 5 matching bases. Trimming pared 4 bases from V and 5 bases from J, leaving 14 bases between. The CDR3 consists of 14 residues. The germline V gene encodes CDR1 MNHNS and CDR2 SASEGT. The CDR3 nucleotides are TGTGCCAGCAGTGTGGACCCTGGGGGAACTGAAGCTTTCTTT. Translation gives CASSVDPGGTEAFF.

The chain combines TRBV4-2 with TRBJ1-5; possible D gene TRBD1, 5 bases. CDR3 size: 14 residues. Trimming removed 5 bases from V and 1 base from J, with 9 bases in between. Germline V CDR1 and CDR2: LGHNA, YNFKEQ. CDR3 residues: CASSEKGSNQPQHF. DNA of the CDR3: TGTGCCAGCAGCGAAAAGGGGAGCAATCAGCCCCAGCATTTT.

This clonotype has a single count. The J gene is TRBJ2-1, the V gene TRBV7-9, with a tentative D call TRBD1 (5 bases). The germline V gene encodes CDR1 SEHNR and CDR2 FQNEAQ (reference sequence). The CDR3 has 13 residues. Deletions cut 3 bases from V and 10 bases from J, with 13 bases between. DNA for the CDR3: TGTGCCAGCAGCTTTCCTAGGGGTGGGGAGCAGTTCTTC. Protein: CASSFPRGGEQFF.

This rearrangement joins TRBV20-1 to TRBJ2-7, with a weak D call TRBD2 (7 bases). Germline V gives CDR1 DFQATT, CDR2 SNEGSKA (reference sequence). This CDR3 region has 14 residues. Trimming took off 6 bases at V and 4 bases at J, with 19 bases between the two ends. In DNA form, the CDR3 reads TGCAGTGCCCCACTAGGGGGGGTGGATTACGAGCAGTACTTC. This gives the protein CSAPLGGVDYEQYF.

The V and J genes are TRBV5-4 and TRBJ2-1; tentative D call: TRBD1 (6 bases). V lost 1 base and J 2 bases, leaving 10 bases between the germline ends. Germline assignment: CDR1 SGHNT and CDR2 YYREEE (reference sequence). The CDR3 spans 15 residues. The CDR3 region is CASSLSGDPYNEQFF. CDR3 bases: TGTGCCAGCAGCTTGTCAGGGGACCCCTACAATGAGCAGTTCTTC. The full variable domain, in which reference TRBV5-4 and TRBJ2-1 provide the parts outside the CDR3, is ETGVTQSPTHLIKTRGQQVTLRCSSQSGHNTVSWYQQALGQGPQFIFQYYREEENGRGNFPPRFSGLQFPNYSSELNVNALELDDSALYLCASSLSGDPYNEQFFGPGTRLTVL.

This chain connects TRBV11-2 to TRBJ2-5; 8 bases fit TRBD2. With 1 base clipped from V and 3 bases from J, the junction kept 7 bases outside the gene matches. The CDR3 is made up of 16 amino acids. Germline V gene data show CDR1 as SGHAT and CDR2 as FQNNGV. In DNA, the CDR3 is TGTGCCAGCAGCTTAGGGGGAGCGGGGGCCGAAGAGACCCAGTACTTC. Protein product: CASSLGGAGAEETQYF.

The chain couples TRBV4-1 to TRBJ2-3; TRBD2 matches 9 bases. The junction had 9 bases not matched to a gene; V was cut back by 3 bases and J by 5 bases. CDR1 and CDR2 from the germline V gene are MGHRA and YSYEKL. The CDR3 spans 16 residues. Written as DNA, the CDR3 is TGCGCCAGCAGCCACTTAGTGCGGGGGGGCGAAGATACGCAGTATTTT. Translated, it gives CASSHLVRGGEDTQYF.